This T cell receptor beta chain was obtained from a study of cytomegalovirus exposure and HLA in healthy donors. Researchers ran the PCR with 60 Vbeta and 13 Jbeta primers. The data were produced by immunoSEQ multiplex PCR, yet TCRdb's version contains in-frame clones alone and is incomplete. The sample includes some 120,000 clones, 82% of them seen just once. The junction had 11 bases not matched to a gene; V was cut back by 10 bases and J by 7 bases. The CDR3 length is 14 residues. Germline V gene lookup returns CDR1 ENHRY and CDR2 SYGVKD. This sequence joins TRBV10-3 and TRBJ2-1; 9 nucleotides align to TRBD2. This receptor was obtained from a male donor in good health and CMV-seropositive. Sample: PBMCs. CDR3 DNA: TGTGCCAGCCAGGGGCGGGAGGGTATGAATGAGCAGTTCTTC. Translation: CASQGREGMNEQFF.